This is a list of T cell receptor beta chains from one sample in a study of regulatory T cells in long-lasting Graves disease. TCRdb re-derived calls from the multiplex PCR reads in MiXCR, one entry per CDR3 protein. Of around 460,000 distinct CDR3 sequences listed, 14% are singletons. The same sample was also studied in work on T cells in Graves' hyperthyroidism and ophthalmopathy.

Specimen: peripheral blood mononuclear cells (PBMCs), collected at new diagnosis, from a patient treated with antithyroid drugs. The receptors were sampled from a woman between 50 and 59 years old with Graves disease. Each CDR3 is given with its conserved first and last residue. Each record gives: V gene, clone size, J gene, D gene, CDR3 DNA, CDR3 protein. The D gene is left open where the match is weak. Clone size, where shown, is once, few, many, or a class for clones that have expanded.

v_call: TRBV20-1; clone_size: NA; j_call: TRBJ2-3; d_call: NA; cdr3_nt: TGCAGTGCTATTAGCGGCACAGATACGCAGTATTTT; cdr3_aa: CSAISGTDTQYF
v_call: TRBV24-1; clone_size: few; j_call: TRBJ2-1; d_call: NA; cdr3_nt: TGTGCCACCAGTGATTTTGGTAGTGATGAGCAGTTCTTC; cdr3_aa: CATSDFGSDEQFF
v_call: TRBV7-2; clone_size: NA; j_call: TRBJ1-2; d_call: TRBD1; cdr3_nt: TGTGCCAGCAGCAATGACAGGGGTTCTAACTATGGCTACACCTTC; cdr3_aa: CASSNDRGSNYGYTF
v_call: TRBV13; clone_size: NA; j_call: TRBJ2-7; d_call: TRBD2; cdr3_nt: TGTGCCAGCAGCAACCTAGCGGGTGGAAGCTACGAGCAGTACTTC; cdr3_aa: CASSNLAGGSYEQYF
v_call: TRBV18; clone_size: few; j_call: TRBJ1-2; d_call: NA; cdr3_nt: TGTGCCAGCTCATCAGGGGATGAGCTCAGGGGCTATGGCTACACCTTC; cdr3_aa: CASSSGDELRGYGYTF
v_call: TRBV7-2; clone_size: NA; j_call: TRBJ1-1; d_call: TRBD1; cdr3_nt: TGTGCCAGCAGTTACGGGACAGGGGGCAGGGACACTGAAGCTTTCTTT; cdr3_aa: CASSYGTGGRDTEAFF
v_call: TRBV20-1; clone_size: NA; j_call: TRBJ2-5; d_call: TRBD2; cdr3_nt: TGCAGTGCTAGAGATGTTTGGGAGGGCCTGGGGGAGACCCAGTACTTC; cdr3_aa: CSARDVWEGLGETQYF
v_call: TRBV27; clone_size: NA; j_call: TRBJ2-2; d_call: NA; cdr3_nt: TGTGCCAGCAGTCAGGCCACCGGGGAGCTGTTTTTT; cdr3_aa: CASSQATGELFF
v_call: TRBV28; clone_size: many; j_call: TRBJ2-1; d_call: NA; cdr3_nt: TGTGCCAGCAGTTTTCCCAATGAGCAGTTCTTC; cdr3_aa: CASSFPNEQFF
v_call: TRBV5-1; clone_size: NA; j_call: TRBJ2-1; d_call: TRBD2; cdr3_nt: TGCGCCAGCAGGAGCGACAGTACCGGGACTAGCGGGAGAGCCAATGAGCAGTTCTTC; cdr3_aa: CASRSDSTGTSGRANEQFF
v_call: TRBV3-1; clone_size: many; j_call: TRBJ2-7; d_call: NA; cdr3_nt: TGTGCCAGCAGCCCCGGACCGGTCTACGAGCAGTACTTC; cdr3_aa: CASSPGPVYEQYF
v_call: TRBV28; clone_size: many; j_call: TRBJ1-6; d_call: NA; cdr3_nt: TGTGCCAGCAGTTTCTTGTTTAATTCACCCCTCCACTTT; cdr3_aa: CASSFLFNSPLHF
v_call: TRBV18; clone_size: many; j_call: TRBJ1-6; d_call: NA; cdr3_nt: TGTGCCAGCTCACCACCGTCAGCAGGGGATTCACCCCTCCACTTT; cdr3_aa: CASSPPSAGDSPLHF
v_call: TRBV3-1; clone_size: many; j_call: TRBJ1-2; d_call: NA; cdr3_nt: TGTGCCAGCAGCCAAGCCGGAGCCAGCCGACGCTATGGCTACACCTTC; cdr3_aa: CASSQAGASRRYGYTF
v_call: TRBV24-1; clone_size: many; j_call: TRBJ1-5; d_call: TRBD1; cdr3_nt: TGTGCCACCAGTCCTCACCCACAGCCACCCGGACAGGCGCCCCAGCATTTT; cdr3_aa: CATSPHPQPPGQAPQHF
v_call: TRBV19; clone_size: NA; j_call: TRBJ2-1; d_call: TRBD2; cdr3_nt: TGTGCCAGTAGTATAGATTTGGAGAATTATGGCAGCGGGAGGGCCAGAAATGAGCAGTTCTTC; cdr3_aa: CASSIDLENYGSGRARNEQFF
v_call: TRBV6-1; clone_size: many; j_call: TRBJ1-5; d_call: NA; cdr3_nt: TGTGCCAGCAAACAGGGAAATCAGCCCCAGCATTTT; cdr3_aa: CASKQGNQPQHF
v_call: TRBV4-1; clone_size: NA; j_call: TRBJ1-5; d_call: NA; cdr3_nt: TGCGCCAGCAGCGAACTGGTTGGACAGATCAATCAGCCCCAGCATTTT; cdr3_aa: CASSELVGQINQPQHF
v_call: TRBV27; clone_size: many; j_call: TRBJ2-4; d_call: TRBD1; cdr3_nt: TGTGCCAGCAGTTCCCGGACAGGGGAAGCCAAAAACATTCAGTACTTC; cdr3_aa: CASSSRTGEAKNIQYF
v_call: TRBV6-4; clone_size: few; j_call: TRBJ1-1; d_call: NA; cdr3_nt: TGTGCCAGCAGTTACTCGGGGGGGACTGAAGCTTTCTTT; cdr3_aa: CASSYSGGTEAFF
v_call: TRBV7-3; clone_size: many; j_call: TRBJ2-5; d_call: NA; cdr3_nt: TGTGCCAGCAGCTTAGGACAGAACCAAGAGACCCAGTACTTC; cdr3_aa: CASSLGQNQETQYF
v_call: TRBV6-2/TRBV6-3; clone_size: few; j_call: TRBJ2-7; d_call: NA; cdr3_nt: TGTGCCAGCAGTTACGGAGGGTTTAGTGACGAGCAGTACTTC; cdr3_aa: CASSYGGFSDEQYF
v_call: TRBV18; clone_size: many; j_call: TRBJ1-1; d_call: NA; cdr3_nt: TGTGCCAGCTCACCACCGACATTTAACACTGAAGCTTTCTTT; cdr3_aa: CASSPPTFNTEAFF
v_call: TRBV28; clone_size: many; j_call: TRBJ2-3; d_call: TRBD2; cdr3_nt: TGTGCCAGCGAGACTAGCGGGAGCGGCGATACGCAGTATTTT; cdr3_aa: CASETSGSGDTQYF
v_call: TRBV28; clone_size: many; j_call: TRBJ2-1; d_call: NA; cdr3_nt: TGTGCCAGCTCTCCCGCCCGGGGCGAGGAGCAGTTCTTC; cdr3_aa: CASSPARGEEQFF
v_call: TRBV20-1; clone_size: many; j_call: TRBJ1-2; d_call: NA; cdr3_nt: TGCAGTGCTAGAGCTCTCCGGGTTCCCTATGGCTACACCTTC; cdr3_aa: CSARALRVPYGYTF
v_call: TRBV2; clone_size: many; j_call: TRBJ2-2; d_call: TRBD1; cdr3_nt: TGTGCCAGCACCGGACAGGGGTCGGGCACCGGGGAGCTGTTTTTT; cdr3_aa: CASTGQGSGTGELFF
v_call: TRBV24-1; clone_size: few; j_call: TRBJ2-1; d_call: NA; cdr3_nt: TGTGCCACCTCCCAAGAGGGGAGCCCCTCCTACAATGAGCAGTTCTTC; cdr3_aa: CATSQEGSPSYNEQFF
v_call: TRBV28; clone_size: many; j_call: TRBJ2-3; d_call: TRBD2; cdr3_nt: TGTGCCAGCAGATCCTCCTTAGCGGGTAGCACAGATACGCAGTATTTT; cdr3_aa: CASRSSLAGSTDTQYF
v_call: TRBV7-2; clone_size: many; j_call: TRBJ2-3; d_call: NA; cdr3_nt: TGTGCCAGCAGCTTATACCTTAGCCGAGCGGGCGGCACAGATACGCAGTATTTT; cdr3_aa: CASSLYLSRAGGTDTQYF
v_call: TRBV27; clone_size: many; j_call: TRBJ1-6; d_call: NA; cdr3_nt: TGTGCCAGCAGACTAACGGCGGGTAGCTCCTATAATTCACCCCTCCACTTT; cdr3_aa: CASRLTAGSSYNSPLHF
v_call: TRBV11-2; clone_size: many; j_call: TRBJ2-2; d_call: TRBD1; cdr3_nt: TGTGCCAGCAGCCAACTGCGGGACAGGCTCGCCGGGGAGCTGTTTTTT; cdr3_aa: CASSQLRDRLAGELFF
v_call: TRBV5-5; clone_size: NA; j_call: TRBJ1-5; d_call: NA; cdr3_nt: TGTGCCAGCAGCTTGGCGGGCCATAGCAATCAGCCCCAGCATTTT; cdr3_aa: CASSLAGHSNQPQHF
v_call: TRBV20-1; clone_size: NA; j_call: TRBJ1-3; d_call: TRBD1; cdr3_nt: TGCAGTGCTAGTCTTCCTCAGGGGGACACCATATATTTT; cdr3_aa: CSASLPQGDTIYF
v_call: TRBV20-1; clone_size: many; j_call: TRBJ1-1; d_call: TRBD1; cdr3_nt: TGCAGTGCAACCGGGACAGGGTTCACTGAAGCTTTCTTT; cdr3_aa: CSATGTGFTEAFF
v_call: TRBV6-1; clone_size: many; j_call: TRBJ2-7; d_call: NA; cdr3_nt: TGTGCCAGCTACTTAGGACAGAACTCCTACGAGCAGTACTTC; cdr3_aa: CASYLGQNSYEQYF
v_call: TRBV20-1; clone_size: many; j_call: TRBJ1-6; d_call: TRBD1; cdr3_nt: TGCAGTGCTCGAACCGGGACAGGGGGTTCACCCCTCCACTTT; cdr3_aa: CSARTGTGGSPLHF
v_call: TRBV11-2; clone_size: many; j_call: TRBJ2-3; d_call: NA; cdr3_nt: TGTGCCAGCAGCCAAATGGGGGGGGCCAGCACAGATACGCAGTATTTT; cdr3_aa: CASSQMGGASTDTQYF
v_call: TRBV12-3/TRBV12-4; clone_size: many; j_call: TRBJ2-7; d_call: TRBD2; cdr3_nt: TGTGCCAGCAGTTTATCGGGACTAGCAACCTACGAGCAGTACTTC; cdr3_aa: CASSLSGLATYEQYF
v_call: TRBV10-3; clone_size: many; j_call: TRBJ2-7; d_call: TRBD1; cdr3_nt: TGTGCCATCAGTCAGGGACAGGGGATGTACGAGCAGTACTTC; cdr3_aa: CAISQGQGMYEQYF
v_call: TRBV19; clone_size: NA; j_call: TRBJ2-3; d_call: TRBD1; cdr3_nt: TGTGCCACCCCAAAACGGGACAGGGGTTTCTCAGATACGCAGTATTTT; cdr3_aa: CATPKRDRGFSDTQYF
v_call: TRBV12-3/TRBV12-4; clone_size: many; j_call: TRBJ2-1; d_call: TRBD2; cdr3_nt: TGTGCCAGCAATATGGGACTAGCGTCCTACAATGAGCAGTTCTTC; cdr3_aa: CASNMGLASYNEQFF